The next 15 T cell receptor beta chains were all read from a single sample in a study of shared clonotypes between healthy human individuals. Generated by immunoSEQ multiplex PCR, the TCRdb table keeps only in-frame clones and is missing some. The sample has hundreds of thousands of clones; roughly 70% are singletons. Specimen: memory CD4+ T cells sorted from blood. The subset is: CD45RA-negative fraction. The origin of the receptors is a woman in her 30s in good health.

The sample holds a few counts of this clone. The genes are TRBV14 and TRBJ1-2, with D uncertain. CDR1 SGHDN and CDR2 FVKESK come from the germline V gene. The CDR3 totals 13 residues. V was clipped by 3 bases and J by 2 bases, with 7 bases between them. CDR3: CASSHSRNYGYTF. The CDR3 bases are TGTGCCAGCAGCCATTCAAGAAACTATGGCTACACCTTC.

The chain recombines TRBV18 with TRBJ2-1, with 13 bases lining up with TRBD2. The CDR3 spans 16 residues. Trimming cost V 3 bases and J 5 bases; bases outside gene matches: 4. Germline CDR1 is KGHSH and CDR2 is LQKENI. The CDR3 DNA is TGTGCCAGCTCACCTGGACTAGCGGGAGAGCACAATGAGCAGTTCTTC. It specifies CASSPGLAGEHNEQFF.

The chain links TRBV27 to TRBJ2-7, with D possibly being TRBD2 (6 bases). V lost 2 bases to trimming and J lost 2 bases, with 13 bases between them. There are 15 residues in the CDR3. CDR1 and CDR2 (germline): MNHEY, SMNVEV (reference sequence). The CDR3 region has the DNA TGTGCCAGCAGTTTACGGGGACTCTTCACCTACGAGCAGTACTTC. It codes for CASSLRGLFTYEQYF.

The rearrangement links TRBV7-2 to TRBJ2-3; no clear D. The CDR3 runs 13 residues. The germline CDR1 and CDR2 sequences are SGHTA and FQGNSA. V lost 1 base and J lost 5, with 7 bases in between. CDR3 coding DNA: TGTGCCAGCAGCTTAGACGGAGTAGATACGCAGTATTTT. This codes for CASSLDGVDTQYF. Looking up the rest from reference TRBV7-2 and TRBJ2-3 gives the full variable domain: GAGVSQSPSNKVTEKGKDVELRCDPISGHTALYWYRQSLGQGLEFLIYFQGNSAPDKSGLPSDRFSAERTGGSVSTLTIQRTQQEDSAVYLCASSLDGVDTQYFGPGTRLTVL.

The CDR3, as DNA: TGTGCCAGCAGCTTGAAAGGGGGTAGGAACACCATATATTTT. This translates into CASSLKGGRNTIYF. V is TRBV5-6 and J is TRBJ1-3; a weak D match, TRBD1 (6 bases). Trimming removed 1 base at V and 7 bases at J, with 12 bases between. This CDR3 spans 14 amino acids. CDR1 and CDR2 (germline): SGHDT, YYEEEE.

The chain carries TRBV11-1 and TRBJ2-2; D tentatively reads TRBD1 or TRBD2 (6 bases each). The CDR3 is 14 amino acids. The germline gives CDR1 SGHAT, CDR2 FQDESV (reference sequence). The germline V and J ends were trimmed by 5 bases and 6 bases, with 13 bases remaining between them. In DNA, the CDR3 is TGTGCCAGCAGCCTCAGTGGGGGGCCCGGGGAGCTGTTTTTT. It translates to CASSLSGGPGELFF.

This clone has a handful of counts. The chain joins TRBV18 to TRBJ2-6, with unresolved D. The CDR3 extends over 15 amino acids. With 4 bases removed from V and 0 bases from J, the gap between germline ends came to 7 bases. Germline CDR1 and CDR2: KGHSH and LQKENI. CDR3 nucleotides: TGTGCCAGCTCACTGCAAGGCTCTGGGGCCAACGTCCTGACTTTC. Protein product: CASSLQGSGANVLTF.

The J gene is TRBJ2-1, the V gene TRBV20-1; perhaps TRBD2 as D (5 bases). The CDR3 extends over 11 amino acids. Looked up from germline, CDR1 is DFQATT and CDR2 is SNEGSKA (reference sequence). Between the trimmed V and J ends, which lost 5 bases and 15 bases, there was a span of 17 bases. In DNA form, the CDR3 reads TGCAGTGCTTCGGAACGGGATGAGGGGTTCTTC. Its protein product is CSASERDEGFF.

The chain uses TRBV28 and TRBJ1-5; 8 nucleotides agree with TRBD1. Trimming removed 5 bases from V and 7 bases from J; junction bases left unmatched: 10. Germline assignment: CDR1 MDHEN and CDR2 SYDVKM. This CDR3 comprises 15 residues. The CDR3 reads CASSQRAGGRQPQHF. The CDR3 nucleotides are TGTGCCAGCAGTCAACGGGCAGGGGGCCGGCAGCCCCAGCATTTT.

This chain connects TRBV5-1 to TRBJ2-2; 7 bases line up with TRBD1. The CDR3 covers 16 residues. The J segment lost 3 bases and the V segment lost 4 bases, leaving 9 bases of the junction unmatched. Germline V lookup: CDR1 SGHRS, CDR2 YFSETQ. The DNA of the CDR3 is TGCGCCAGCAGCCGGGAAATAGGGGGCGACACCGGGGAGCTGTTTTTT. Protein sequence: CASSREIGGDTGELFF.

The chain uses TRBV19 and TRBJ2-7; 13 bases map to TRBD2. Germline lookup yields CDR1 LNHDA and CDR2 SQIVND (reference sequence). V trimming: 7 bases; J trimming: 5 bases; junction bases outside the gene matches: 11. The CDR3 spans 16 residues. The CDR3 DNA is TGTGCCAGTAACCCCACCACTAGCGGGAGGGTACACGAGCAGTACTTC. Translation: CASNPTTSGRVHEQYF.

This chain uses TRBV28 with TRBJ2-7; D is perhaps TRBD1 (5 bases). Per the germline V gene, CDR1 is MDHEN and CDR2 is SYDVKM. The CDR3 covers 13 residues. The V end was cut by 5 bases, the J end by 1 base, with 9 bases between. The CDR3 DNA reads as TGTGCCAGCAGTCAGGGATATTCCTACGAGCAGTACTTC. The encoded protein is CASSQGYSYEQYF.

This clone was seen more than once but under ten times. CDR3 nucleotide sequence: TGTGCCAGCTCAGATCCCGGACAGGGGAACTATGGCTACACCTTC. It is translated as CASSDPGQGNYGYTF. The J gene is TRBJ1-2, the V gene TRBV18; 9 bases line up with TRBD1. The CDR3 has 15 residues. Germline CDR1 reads KGHSH; CDR2 reads LQKENI. The junction had 6 bases not matched to a gene; V was cut back by 5 bases and J by 2 bases.

In its sample, this clone was seen once. V and J are TRBV30 and TRBJ2-7; 7 bases are shared with TRBD1. V was pared by 3 bases and J by 9 bases, with 17 bases of the junction left unmatched. Germline CDR1 reads GTSNPN; CDR2 reads SVGIG (reference sequence). The CDR3 has 15 residues. In DNA form, the CDR3 reads TGTGCCTGGAGCGTAGGAACCCACCCCACAGGGGTGCAGTACTTC. Protein product: CAWSVGTHPTGVQYF.

The chain employs TRBV4-1 and TRBJ1-2; possibly TRBD1 for D (5 bases). Trimming removed 1 base at V and 4 bases at J, with 7 bases between. This CDR3 contains 13 residues. From germline, CDR1 is MGHRA and CDR2 YSYEKL. The CDR3 DNA sequence: TGCGCCAGCAGCCAAGGGGGCGGCTATGGCTACACCTTC. Amino acid sequence: CASSQGGGYGYTF.